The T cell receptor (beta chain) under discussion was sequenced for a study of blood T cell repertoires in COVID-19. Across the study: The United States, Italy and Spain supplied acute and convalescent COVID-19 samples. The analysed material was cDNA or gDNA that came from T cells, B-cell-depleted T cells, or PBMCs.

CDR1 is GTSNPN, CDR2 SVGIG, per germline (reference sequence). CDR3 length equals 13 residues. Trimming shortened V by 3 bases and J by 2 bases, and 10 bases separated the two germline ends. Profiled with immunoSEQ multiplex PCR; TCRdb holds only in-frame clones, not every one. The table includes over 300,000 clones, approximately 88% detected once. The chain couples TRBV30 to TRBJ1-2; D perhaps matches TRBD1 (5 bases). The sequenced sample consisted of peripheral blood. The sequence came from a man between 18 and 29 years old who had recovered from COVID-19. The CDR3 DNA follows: TGTGCCTGGAGGACAGACAGCAACTATGGCTACACCTTC. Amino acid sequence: CAWRTDSNYGYTF.